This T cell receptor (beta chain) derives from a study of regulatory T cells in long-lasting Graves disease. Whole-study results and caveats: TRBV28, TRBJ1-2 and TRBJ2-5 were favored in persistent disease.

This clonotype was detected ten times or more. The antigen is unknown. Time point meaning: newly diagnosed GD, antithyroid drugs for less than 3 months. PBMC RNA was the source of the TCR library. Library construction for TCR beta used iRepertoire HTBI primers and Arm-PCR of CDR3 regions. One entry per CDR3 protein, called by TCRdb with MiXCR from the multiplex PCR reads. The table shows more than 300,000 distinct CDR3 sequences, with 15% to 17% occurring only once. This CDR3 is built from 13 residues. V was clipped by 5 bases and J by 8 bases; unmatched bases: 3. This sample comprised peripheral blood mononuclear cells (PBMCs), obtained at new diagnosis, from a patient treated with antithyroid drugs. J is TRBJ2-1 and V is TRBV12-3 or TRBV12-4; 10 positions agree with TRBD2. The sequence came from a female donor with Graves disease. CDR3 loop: CASSGTSADEQFF. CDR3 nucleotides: TGTGCCAGCAGTGGGACTAGCGCGGATGAGCAGTTCTTC.